One sample yielded the 25 T cell receptor beta chains listed below, sequenced in a study of blood T cell repertoires in COVID-19. Clones were read by immunoSEQ multiplex PCR, and TCRdb kept only the in-frame ones, dropping some. The sample carries tens of thousands of clones, 80% recorded once. Sequencing input: peripheral blood. All receptors come from a woman in her 70s with acute or convalescent COVID-19.

This chain joins TRBV7-2 and TRBJ1-3, with 10 bases matching TRBD1. CDR1 is SGHTA and CDR2 is FQGNSA in the germline V gene. V trimming: 0 bases; J trimming: 3 bases; junction bases outside the gene matches: 2. The CDR3 has 16 residues. The CDR3 loop reads CASSLAGTGVGNTIYF. The CDR3 nucleotides are TGTGCCAGCAGCTTAGCCGGGACAGGGGTTGGAAACACCATATATTTT.

The rearrangement links TRBV4-3 to TRBJ1-2; 8 bases are shared with TRBD1. CDR3 length: 14 amino acids. Germline CDR1 and CDR2: LGHNA and YSLEER. The V segment lost 3 bases and the J segment 7 bases; nucleotides outside the gene matches: 7. The CDR3 nucleotides read TGCGCCAGCAGCCATCCCGGACAGGGTGGTGGCTACACCTTC. Protein product: CASSHPGQGGGYTF.

The chain uses TRBV5-6 and TRBJ2-7; perhaps TRBD1 as D (6 bases). V was trimmed by 4 bases and J by 0 bases, leaving 11 bases between them. Germline CDR1 SGHDT, CDR2 YYEEEE. The CDR3 covers 14 residues. In nucleotides, the CDR3 is TGTGCCAGCAGCCCGGACAGCAACTCCTACGAGCAGTACTTC. Its translation is CASSPDSNSYEQYF. The full variable domain, completed using reference TRBV5-6 and TRBJ2-7, is DAGVTQSPTHLIKTRGQQVTLRCSPKSGHDTVSWYQQALGQGPQFIFQYYEEEERQRGNFPDRFSGHQFPNYSSELNVNALLLGDSALYLCASSPDSNSYEQYFGPGTRLTVT.

V is TRBV7-9 and J is TRBJ1-4, with 12 bases identical to TRBD1. Trimming took 6 bases from V and 8 from J; bases not matched to a gene: 4. Per germline, CDR1 SEHNR and CDR2 FQNEAQ (reference sequence). This CDR3 contains 14 residues. In DNA, the CDR3 is TGTGCCAGCAGTTACGGGACAGGGGGCGAAAAACTGTTTTTT. Residues: CASSYGTGGEKLFF.

This clone was found a few times. The CDR3 DNA sequence: TGTGCCAGCAGCGGGACAGGGGCCGAGACCCAGTACTTC. Its translation is CASSGTGAETQYF. V is TRBV5-5 and J is TRBJ2-5; 10 positions agree with TRBD1. This CDR3 is 13 amino acids long. The V gene end was trimmed by 4 bases and the J gene end by 5 bases; junction bases not matched to a gene: 2. Germline lookup yields CDR1 SGHKS and CDR2 YYEKEE (reference sequence).

V usage is TRBV10-3 and J usage is TRBJ1-2; the D gene is possibly TRBD1 (5 bases). The CDR3 extends over 15 amino acids. Trimming removed 10 bases at V and 1 base at J, with 19 bases between. Germline V lookup: CDR1 ENHRY, CDR2 SYGVKD. CDR3 residues: CATLGGGTRNYGYTF. Written as DNA, the CDR3 is TGTGCCACCCTGGGAGGAGGGACCCGTAACTATGGCTACACCTTC.

The chain is built from TRBV7-3 and TRBJ2-4; 7 nucleotides align to TRBD1. V gave up 4 bases and J gave up 9 bases; unmatched junction bases: 6. Germline V gene lookup returns CDR1 SGHTA and CDR2 FQGTGA. This CDR3 contains 13 residues. The CDR3 DNA follows: TGTGCCAGCAGCTATACAGGGGCGGGCATTCAGTACTTC. Translating it yields CASSYTGAGIQYF.

CDR3 in amino acids: CASSVEGGSQPQHF. Here the CDR3 DNA reads TGTGCCAGCAGCGTAGAGGGGGGGAGTCAGCCCCAGCATTTT. The V and J genes are TRBV9 and TRBJ1-5, with D possibly TRBD1 on 6 matching bases. CDR3 size: 14 residues. Germline CDR1 reads SGDLS; CDR2 reads YYNGEE. Trimming cost V 0 bases and J 6 bases, with 10 bases left between them.

The chain uses TRBV19 and TRBJ1-1; D remains ambiguous. V shed 6 bases and J shed 0 bases, with 8 bases lying between them. Looked up from germline, CDR1 is LNHDA and CDR2 is SQIVND (reference sequence). The CDR3 is 13 residues long. This CDR3 is CASSRTVNTEAFF. Here the CDR3 DNA reads TGTGCCAGTAGCAGGACTGTGAACACTGAAGCTTTCTTT.

The genes are TRBV25-1 and TRBJ1-4; D is possibly TRBD1 (6 bases). Per germline, CDR1 MGHDK and CDR2 SYGVNS. Trimming left V 3 bases short and J 0 bases short, with 8 bases between. The CDR3 has 15 amino acids. For the CDR3, the DNA is TGTGCCAGCAGTGACTACAGGGCAACTAATGAAAAACTGTTTTTT. It encodes CASSDYRATNEKLFF. The full variable domain, with the rest looked up from reference TRBV25-1 and TRBJ1-4, is EADIYQTPRYLVIGTGKKITLECSQTMGHDKMYWYQQDPGMELHLIHYSYGVNSTEKGDLSSESTVSRIRTEHFPLTLESARPSHTSQYLCASSDYRATNEKLFFGSGTQLSVL.

The V and J genes are TRBV9 and TRBJ2-3, with 14 bases fitting TRBD2. This CDR3 contains 16 residues. V dropped 4 bases and J dropped 5; count of bases not matched to a gene: 6. CDR1 is SGDLS and CDR2 is YYNGEE in the germline V gene. This CDR3 is CASSPGTSGGVDTQYF. The CDR3 nucleotides are TGTGCCAGCAGCCCAGGGACTAGCGGGGGAGTAGATACGCAGTATTTT. Variable domain in full (rest from reference TRBV9 and TRBJ2-3): DSGVTQTPKHLITATGQRVTLRCSPRSGDLSVYWYQQSLDQGLQFLIQYYNGEERAKGNILERFSAQQFPDLHSELNLSSLELGDSALYFCASSPGTSGGVDTQYFGPGTRLTVL.

The chain uses TRBV11-3 and TRBJ1-2, with 10 bases aligning to TRBD1. The CDR3 sequence is 16 residues long. The germline V gene has CDR1 SGHNT and CDR2 YENEEA. V lost 3 bases and J lost 4; bases outside the gene matches: 8. The CDR3 DNA reads as TGTGCCAGCAGCTTTTCACGGACAGGGGGATCCTATGGCTACACCTTC. Translating it yields CASSFSRTGGSYGYTF.

V is TRBV7-2 and J is TRBJ2-5; 8 bases line up with TRBD2. CDR1 and CDR2 from the germline V gene are SGHTA and FQGNSA. The CDR3 has 17 residues. With V trimmed by 3 bases and J by 3 bases, 12 bases remained unmatched. In nucleotides, the CDR3 is TGTGCCAGCAGCTTTCTGTCGGCGGGGGGTTTAGAAGAGACCCAGTACTTC. Protein sequence: CASSFLSAGGLEETQYF.

The chain carries TRBV14 and TRBJ2-1; 7 bases align to TRBD1. The CDR3 contains 15 residues. J gave up 6 bases and V 4 bases, and 9 bases lay outside the gene matches. Germline V gives CDR1 SGHDN, CDR2 FVKESK. The CDR3 DNA reads as TGTGCCAGCAGCCTCCCGGGACAGACATTCAATGAGCAGTTCTTC. Translation gives CASSLPGQTFNEQFF.

The chain employs TRBV27 and TRBJ2-2; 9 bases line up with TRBD1. Germline-derived CDR1 and CDR2 are MNHEY and SMNVEV (reference sequence). The CDR3 is made up of 16 amino acids. The ends lost 6 bases at V and 3 bases at J; junction bases unmatched: 8. The CDR3 is CASSEGQGKDTGELFF. The CDR3 DNA is TGTGCCAGCAGCGAGGGACAGGGAAAGGACACCGGGGAGCTGTTTTTT.

The gene calls are TRBV6-6 and TRBJ1-2; 7 nucleotides line up with TRBD1. J gave up 4 bases and V 2 bases, and 7 bases lay outside the gene matches. In germline, CDR1 is MNHNY, CDR2 SVGAGI (reference sequence). CDR3 length equals 15 residues. The CDR3 bases are TGTGCCAGCAGTTACCCTACAGGGGCTCTCTATGGCTACACCTTC. This gives the protein CASSYPTGALYGYTF.

J is TRBJ1-2 and V is TRBV7-2; D is possibly TRBD1 (5 bases). The CDR3 contains 14 residues. V lost 2 bases and J lost 4, with 11 bases in between. The V gene's germline CDR1 is SGHTA and CDR2 FQGNSA. The CDR3 region is CASSLTAGPYGYTF. DNA for the CDR3: TGTGCCAGCAGCTTAACCGCAGGGCCCTATGGCTACACCTTC.

The V and J genes are TRBV7-9 and TRBJ1-4, with D hard to call. Looked up from germline, CDR1 is SEHNR and CDR2 is FQNEAQ (reference sequence). V shed 5 bases and J shed 8 bases, with 15 bases lying between them. The CDR3 runs 14 residues. The CDR3 DNA reads as TGTGCCAGCAGCGCGACCGGGGTCGTGGAAAAACTGTTTTTT. Its protein product is CASSATGVVEKLFF.

The rearrangement links TRBV3-1 (or the pseudogene TRBV3-2) to TRBJ1-2; a weak D match, TRBD1 (6 bases). The length of the CDR3 is 17 residues. V was trimmed by 0 bases and J by 6 bases, leaving 20 bases between them. The germline V gene encodes CDR1 LGHDT and CDR2 YNNKEL (reference sequence). The CDR3 coding sequence is TGTGCCAGCAGCCAAGAGGTCTTTCCAGGGGTGATGAATGGCTACACCTTC. Its protein product is CASSQEVFPGVMNGYTF.

This clone showed up just a few times. The genes are TRBV6-5 and TRBJ1-2, with 10 bases matching TRBD1. This CDR3 contains 15 residues. V lost 5 bases to trimming and J lost 5 bases; unmatched junction nucleotides: 8. Germline values: CDR1 MNHEY, CDR2 SVGAGI. The CDR3 loop reads CASSPSWGQGYGYTF. The CDR3 bases are TGTGCCAGCAGTCCCTCATGGGGACAGGGGTATGGCTACACCTTC.

The genes are TRBV9 and TRBJ2-1, with D tentatively TRBD2 (6 bases). Germline-derived CDR1 and CDR2 are SGDLS and YYNGEE. The CDR3 is made up of 14 amino acids. V was pared by 3 bases and J by 9 bases, with 16 bases between. The CDR3 DNA reads as TGTGCCAGCAGCGCGGTTACTAGCCTAACTGAGCAGTTCTTC. Its protein product is CASSAVTSLTEQFF.

The chain is built from TRBV24-1 and TRBJ2-5, with TRBD2 identical over 8 bases. Germline CDR1 and CDR2: KGHDR and SFDVKD. This CDR3 contains 16 residues. After removal of 7 bases from V and 1 base from J, the junction contained 10 bases not matched to a gene. The CDR3 here is CATSGGGGGSQETQYF. For the CDR3, the DNA is TGTGCCACCAGCGGGGGGGGTGGAGGCTCCCAAGAGACCCAGTACTTC.

This clone was seen only once. This chain uses TRBV6-6 with TRBJ1-1, with 10 bases lining up with TRBD1. Germline V gene sequence: CDR1 MNHNY, CDR2 SVGAGI (reference sequence). This CDR3 is built from 15 residues. Losses at the gene ends were 5 bases for V and 6 bases for J; bases not matched to a gene: 9. CDR3 sequence: CASSTRDRGVAEAFF. The CDR3 DNA sequence: TGTGCCAGCAGTACCCGGGACAGGGGAGTAGCTGAAGCTTTCTTT.

The chain links TRBV19 to TRBJ2-2, with D perhaps matching TRBD2 (5 bases). The CDR3 extends over 16 amino acids. V lost 4 bases and J lost 7, with 19 bases in between. The V gene's germline CDR1 is LNHDA and CDR2 SQIVND (reference sequence). CDR3 residues: CASSKAGWKNFGELFF. The CDR3 nucleotides read TGTGCCAGTAGTAAGGCGGGCTGGAAGAATTTCGGGGAGCTGTTTTTT.

This clone was counted many times. V and J are TRBV11-2 and TRBJ1-2; D is perhaps TRBD1 (5 bases). V was shortened by 4 bases and J by 2 bases, with 14 bases between the two germline ends. The length of the CDR3 is 15 residues. Germline V CDR1 and CDR2: SGHAT, FQNNGV. The CDR3 spells CASSSGGSLNYGYTF. As DNA, the CDR3 is TGTGCCAGCAGCTCCGGGGGAAGCTTAAACTATGGCTACACCTTC.